Each of the 30 T cell receptor beta chains below was sequenced from the same sample in a study of spatial heterogeneity in lung cancer (dated by TCRdb to the late 2010s). The sample's time point label is to be understood as: sample taken at primary tumor resection. TCR sequencing used whole RNA extracted from tumor and nontumor lung tissue, or from cryopreserved PBMC samples, without cell sorting. The library was built by means of 5' RACE. The sequencer was a NextSeq 500. TCRdb ran its own pipeline on the public reads, namely fastp trimming at Q25 and MiXCR clone calling, and kept in-frame beta chains. Here each entry gathers all rows of one CDR3 protein and keeps the most common genes and DNA. For this sample the table gives around 25,000 distinct CDR3 sequences, of which roughly 13% were detected only once. The ten top clones hold around 23% of the sample. This specimen was PBMCs, taken at surgery. These receptors came from a female donor with early-stage non-small cell lung cancer.

This clonotype was found many times. The chain joins TRBV7-9 to TRBJ1-4; D is unclear. Germline-derived CDR1 and CDR2 are SEHNR and FQNEAQ (reference sequence). CDR3 length: 17 amino acids. V was trimmed by 1 base and J by 8 bases, leaving 20 bases between them. The CDR3 coding sequence is TGTGCCAGCAGCTTAGGGAAGAATTTGTCCCGGCGCGAAAAACTGTTTTTT. Its translation is CASSLGKNLSRREKLFF.

In this sample, this clonotype turned up many times. The chain has TRBV5-1 and TRBJ2-7; TRBD1 agrees at 7 bases. J gave up 2 bases and V 4 bases, and 6 bases lay outside the gene matches. CDR3 length: 14 residues. The germline V gene has CDR1 SGHRS and CDR2 YFSETQ. The CDR3 DNA reads TGCGCCAGCAGCAGGGACAGCTATACCTACGAGCAGTACTTC. Its translation is CASSRDSYTYEQYF.

This clonotype was observed at least ten times. J is TRBJ2-2 and V is TRBV19; no clear D. This CDR3 is built from 13 residues. Trimming removed 4 bases at V and 6 bases at J, with 9 bases between. Germline CDR1 reads LNHDA; CDR2 reads SQIVND (reference sequence). The chain's CDR3 is CASSSSLPGELFF. The DNA for the CDR3 is TGTGCCAGTAGTAGTAGTCTCCCCGGGGAGCTGTTTTTT.

This clonotype was seen ten or more times. This chain's CDR3 is CASSLSGTAVYGYTF. DNA of the CDR3: TGTGCCAGCAGCTTGTCCGGGACCGCCGTCTATGGCTACACCTTC. The chain has TRBV7-3 and TRBJ1-2; TRBD1 might be the D (5 bases). Per germline, CDR1 SGHTA and CDR2 FQGTGA. V lost 3 bases and J lost 4, with 15 bases in between. The CDR3 consists of 15 residues.

There are many counts of this clonotype. The chain employs TRBV5-4 and TRBJ2-2; 9 bases line up with TRBD1. With V trimmed by 0 bases and J by 4 bases, 7 bases remained unmatched. The CDR3 consists of 17 residues. Germline loops: CDR1 SGHNT, CDR2 YYREEE (reference sequence). DNA for the CDR3: TGTGCCAGCAGCTTGGGGGCCGGACAGGGGATCACCGGGGAGCTGTTTTTT. It encodes CASSLGAGQGITGELFF.

The genes are TRBV7-3 and TRBJ2-1; D perhaps matches TRBD1 (6 bases). The V end lost 7 bases, the J end lost 6 bases, and 16 bases lay between the germline ends. Germline CDR1 reads SGHTA; CDR2 reads FQGTGA. The CDR3 has 14 residues. CDR3 loop: CASTPERGSNEQFF. The DNA of the CDR3 is TGTGCCAGCACCCCGGAGAGGGGGAGCAATGAGCAGTTCTTC.

For this clonotype: One base away lies a much larger clone, so this may be a sequencing read error. The V and J genes are TRBV20-1 and TRBJ2-3; TRBD2 aligns across 7 bases. The V gene end was trimmed by 6 bases and the J gene end by 0 bases; junction bases not matched to a gene: 9. This CDR3 comprises 15 residues. Looked up from germline, CDR1 is DFQATT and CDR2 is SNEGSKA (reference sequence). Here the CDR3 DNA reads TGCAGTGCATGCGGGGAGGGCCGTAGCACAGATACGCAGTATTTT. As protein: CSACGEGRSTDTQYF.

This clonotype was detected a few times. This chain joins TRBV6-5 and TRBJ2-7; TRBD2 agrees at 7 bases. CDR1 and CDR2 (germline): MNHEY, SVGAGI. The CDR3 totals 13 residues. Unmatched junction bases numbered 12, after V lost 9 bases and J lost 7 bases. Written as DNA, the CDR3 is TGTGCCAGTTCTACTCGGGCTAGCGGAGAGCAGTACTTC. This gives the protein CASSTRASGEQYF.

The J gene is TRBJ2-5, the V gene TRBV19, with 9 bases lining up with TRBD1. With V trimmed by 10 bases and J by 5 bases, 5 bases remained unmatched. This CDR3 comprises 12 residues. CDR1 is LNHDA, CDR2 SQIVND, per germline (reference sequence). CDR3 sequence reads: CATGQGGETQYF. DNA for the CDR3: TGTGCCACGGGACAGGGAGGCGAGACCCAGTACTTC.

There are many counts of this clonotype. The chain is built from TRBV6-1 and TRBJ2-4, with no clear D. Trimming left V 0 bases short and J 11 bases short, with 5 bases between. Germline V CDR1 and CDR2: MNHNS, SASEGT. There are 11 residues in the CDR3. This CDR3 is CASSEAYVQYF. CDR3 nucleotide sequence: TGTGCCAGCAGTGAAGCATACGTTCAGTACTTC.

This clonotype appeared many times. The gene calls are TRBV7-9 and TRBJ1-2; TRBD1 matches 8 bases. The junction had 8 bases not matched to a gene; V was cut back by 1 base and J by 4 bases. The CDR3 is 16 residues long. CDR1 and CDR2 from the germline V gene are SEHNR and FQNEAQ (reference sequence). In DNA, the CDR3 is TGTGCCAGCAGCTTAGAACCCCAGGGGGCGACCTATGGCTACACCTTC. Protein sequence: CASSLEPQGATYGYTF.

This clonotype appeared many times. This chain links TRBV20-1 with TRBJ2-1; TRBD2 is a possible D gene (7 bases). The CDR3 runs 12 residues. Germline loops: CDR1 DFQATT, CDR2 SNEGSKA (reference sequence). V gave up 7 bases and J gave up 7 bases, with 14 bases separating them. The CDR3 region is CSGGGAQNEQFF. The CDR3, as DNA: TGCAGTGGTGGGGGGGCCCAGAATGAGCAGTTCTTC.

The table lists this clonotype with a few counts. The chain is built from TRBV7-7 and TRBJ2-1; 9 bases align to TRBD2. V lost 5 bases and J lost 10; bases outside the gene matches: 12. CDR1 and CDR2 from the germline V gene are SSHAT and FNYEAQ (reference sequence). This CDR3 spans 15 amino acids. The chain's CDR3 is CASSINSGTSWEQFF. In nucleotides, the CDR3 is TGTGCCAGCAGCATTAACTCCGGGACTAGCTGGGAGCAGTTCTTC.

This clonotype was picked up many times. The genes are TRBV14 and TRBJ2-5; 7 bases agree with TRBD1. Germline loops: CDR1 SGHDN, CDR2 FVKESK. The CDR3 is 16 residues long. Trimming took 4 bases from V and 6 from J; bases not matched to a gene: 14. The CDR3 sequence: CASSPGQFGRRKTQYF. CDR3 coding DNA: TGTGCCAGCAGCCCGGGACAGTTTGGTCGGCGAAAGACCCAGTACTTC.

This clonotype was counted many times. CDR3 nucleotides: TGTGCCAGCAGTGAAGACGGGGGAGGCTACAATGAGCAGTTCTTC. It translates to CASSEDGGGYNEQFF. The rearrangement links TRBV6-1 to TRBJ2-1; the D gene is possibly TRBD2 (6 bases). V dropped 1 base and J dropped 3 bases, with 10 bases sitting between them. Germline CDR1 reads MNHNS; CDR2 reads SASEGT. This CDR3 has 15 amino acids.

This clonotype turned up a few times. The chain recombines TRBV20-1 with TRBJ2-3, with 10 bases identical to TRBD2. V dropped 2 bases and J dropped 5; count of bases not matched to a gene: 4. This CDR3 is built from 14 residues. Germline CDR1 DFQATT, CDR2 SNEGSKA (reference sequence). In DNA form, the CDR3 reads TGCAGTGCTAGATCAGCGGGAGGGGTAGATACGCAGTATTTT. Translated, it gives CSARSAGGVDTQYF.

This clonotype was observed at least ten times. The chain carries TRBV5-1 and TRBJ1-4; possible D gene TRBD1, 5 bases. The CDR3 covers 16 residues. Germline V gene sequence: CDR1 SGHRS, CDR2 YFSETQ. V dropped 1 base and J dropped 5 bases, with 15 bases sitting between them. CDR3 in amino acids: CASSLSDISSNEKLFF. The CDR3 coding sequence is TGCGCCAGCAGCTTGTCGGACATCTCCTCAAATGAAAAACTGTTTTTT.

This clonotype has ten or more counts. The J gene is TRBJ2-2, the V gene TRBV24-1; D is perhaps TRBD1 (5 bases). Trimming cost V 4 bases and J 10 bases, with 9 bases left between them. The CDR3 loop spans 12 amino acids. Germline V gene lookup returns CDR1 KGHDR and CDR2 SFDVKD. The CDR3: CATSDPGQELFF. The CDR3 DNA reads as TGTGCCACCAGTGACCCCGGACAGGAGCTGTTTTTT.

This clonotype was observed at least ten times. The chain couples TRBV20-1 to TRBJ2-3, with TRBD2 matching 11 bases. This CDR3 contains 15 residues. J lost 5 bases, V lost 3 bases, and 7 bases had no gene match. Germline loops: CDR1 DFQATT, CDR2 SNEGSKA (reference sequence). The CDR3 DNA is TGCAGTGCTAGCCCACTAGCGGGAGTTGGAGATACGCAGTATTTT. Translation: CSASPLAGVGDTQYF.

This clonotype was counted between two and nine times. J is TRBJ2-2 and V is TRBV24-1; D possibly corresponds to TRBD2 (5 bases). The V gene's germline CDR1 is KGHDR and CDR2 SFDVKD. V was pared by 2 bases and J by 6 bases, with 12 bases between. The CDR3 runs 15 residues. The CDR3 region has the DNA TGTGCCACCAGTGATTCCCGATCGGAGGCCGGGGAGCTGTTTTTT. This encodes CATSDSRSEAGELFF.

At least ten counts were recorded for this clonotype. The chain employs TRBV2 and TRBJ2-7, with D hard to call. This CDR3 has 10 amino acids. Germline CDR1 reads SNHLY; CDR2 reads FYNNEI. The ends were cut back, 3 bases at V and 6 bases at J, with 3 bases in the middle. The CDR3 protein is CASSDFEQYV. The CDR3 region has the DNA TGTGCCAGCAGTGATTTCGAGCAGTACGTC.

The chain employs TRBV14 and TRBJ1-2; no reliable D call. Germline loops: CDR1 SGHDN, CDR2 FVKESK. The CDR3 is 14 amino acids. The germline V and J ends were trimmed by 0 bases and 7 bases, with 12 bases remaining between them. The CDR3 nucleotides read TGTGCCAGCAGCCAAGATTTTTCAGGTTTTGGCTACACCTTC. Amino acid sequence: CASSQDFSGFGYTF.

The chain combines TRBV5-1 with TRBJ1-1; tentative D call: TRBD1 (6 bases). CDR1 SGHRS and CDR2 YFSETQ come from the germline V gene. The V end was cut by 0 bases, the J end by 3 bases, with 12 bases between. The CDR3 spans 15 residues. The CDR3 here is CASSLDGGADTEAFF. The DNA for the CDR3 is TGCGCCAGCAGCTTGGATGGGGGGGCTGACACTGAAGCTTTCTTT.

This clonotype has at least ten counts. This chain joins TRBV2 and TRBJ1-5; D might be TRBD1 (5 bases). This CDR3 is built from 14 residues. Trimming took 2 bases from V and 10 from J, leaving 15 bases between them. Germline V gene data show CDR1 as SNHLY and CDR2 as FYNNEI. The CDR3, as DNA: TGTGCCAGCAGTGAAAGGGACCACATGAGCCCCCAGCATTTT. This gives the protein CASSERDHMSPQHF.

The chain is built from TRBV6-5 and TRBJ2-7, with TRBD2 matching 8 bases. This CDR3 is built from 15 residues. The germline CDR1 and CDR2 sequences are MNHEY and SVGAGI. V trimming: 5 bases; J trimming: 0 bases; junction bases outside the gene matches: 6. In DNA form, the CDR3 reads TGTGCCAGCAGTCCTACTAGCGGATCCTCCTACGAGCAGTACTTC. Translation: CASSPTSGSSYEQYF.

This clonotype appeared many times. The junction and the germline gene differ at one end; a read error may be behind it. The chain carries TRBV5-1 and TRBJ2-5; no definite D call. The length of the CDR3 is 11 residues. Looked up from germline, CDR1 is SGHRS and CDR2 is YFSETQ. CDR3 DNA sequence: TGCGCCAGCAGCTTGGGAGGTTCCCTCAACTTC. Protein sequence: CASSLGGSLNF.

To note about this clonotype: A much bigger clone sits one base away, suggesting this may be a read error. The rearrangement links TRBV27 to TRBJ2-1; no reliable D call. The J call is uncertain, as TRBJ2-7 better fits the DNA end. From germline, CDR1 is MNHEY and CDR2 SMNVEV (reference sequence). CDR3 size: 13 residues. This CDR3 reads CASSLGSYNEQYF. The CDR3 DNA reads as TGTGCCAGCAGTTTAGGGTCTTACAATGAGCAGTACTTC.

This clonotype showed up many times. V and J are TRBV6-2 or TRBV6-3 and TRBJ2-7; 8 bases line up with TRBD2. Losses at the gene ends were 10 bases for V and 5 bases for J; bases not matched to a gene: 13. The CDR3 is made up of 14 amino acids. Per the germline V gene, CDR1 is MNHEY and CDR2 is SVGEGT. The CDR3 reads CATRLGGRTHEQYF. The CDR3 DNA follows: TGTGCCACCCGTTTGGGCGGGAGGACCCACGAGCAGTACTTC.

This clonotype was seen repeatedly, ten times or more. V and J are TRBV20-1 and TRBJ1-2; 7 bases match TRBD1. The CDR3 has 13 amino acids. The V gene end was trimmed by 5 bases and the J gene end by 4 bases; junction bases not matched to a gene: 7. Germline V gene lookup returns CDR1 DFQATT and CDR2 SNEGSKA (reference sequence). This chain's CDR3 is CSAPWSGGYGYTF. As DNA, the CDR3 is TGCAGTGCTCCATGGTCAGGGGGCTATGGCTACACCTTC.

The rearrangement links TRBV7-4 to TRBJ2-2, with 8 bases that match TRBD1. Germline V gene sequence: CDR1 SGHVT, CDR2 SQSDAQ. Trimming at V came to 5 bases and at J to 11 bases, leaving 10 bases not matched to a gene. This CDR3 has 14 amino acids. The CDR3 sequence: CASSPGGRTPELFF. CDR3 nucleotides: TGTGCCAGCAGCCCAGGGGGCCGGACACCCGAGCTGTTTTTT.